This T cell receptor (beta chain) was recorded in a study of T cells in Graves' hyperthyroidism and ophthalmopathy (dated by TCRdb to the late 2010s). For context, the study as a whole: A discovery cohort of about 96 patients, roughly 45 with Graves' ophthalmopathy and fewer than 65 with stable Graves' hyperthyroidism, was used to find distinguishing TCR V-J signatures. Prospective prediction of ophthalmopathy was tested in an independent validation cohort of approximately 18 hyperthyroidism patients and approximately 17 patients who later progressed to ophthalmopathy. The roughly 90 discovery patients were divided at random into training and test sets in a 7:3 ratio. In addition, the study compared T-cell repertoires in thyroid tissue and in blood from over 5 Graves' hyperthyroidism patients. Following sampling, methimazole starting at 30 mg daily was given to hyperthyroidism patients, and high-dose intravenous methylprednisolone was given to ophthalmopathy patients. The paper describes TCR Vbeta CDR3 sequencing of more than 120 peripheral blood samples, made up of approximately 40 ophthalmopathy patients, approximately 76 hyperthyroidism patients and around 17 progressor patients. The paper as a whole reports these results and caveats: In validation, the model predicted progression to ophthalmopathy with roughly 66% sensitivity and over 72% specificity, a median of roughly seven months before onset. A model built on a 13 V-J signature distinguished ophthalmopathy from stable hyperthyroidism, reaching roughly 88% sensitivity and approximately 83% specificity in cross-validation and 80%/75% in testing. Blood samples also contained most of the expanded thyroid clonotypes (frequency above 0.001), which suggests that blood repertoires may reflect thyroid immune responses. No statistical method was used to set the sample size in advance, and investigators knew the group allocation.

There are 14 amino acids in the CDR3, from cysteine to phenylalanine inclusive. CDR3 DNA only is kept here, 42 bases in frame from base 1. From the germline V gene (reference sequence), CDR1 is DFQATT and CDR2 is SNEGSKA. TCR beta CDR3 regions were amplified from RNA transcripts. The first round of RT-PCR for the TCR CDR3 was performed with the HTBI primer set and the Qiagen OneStep RT-PCR kit. The libraries were constructed in a second round of multiplex PCR and then size-selected and purified. Paired-end sequencing of the libraries was performed with 100 bp reads on an Illumina HiSeq2000. The original pipeline was this. SOAPnuke was used to process the raw data, with reads discarded if the reads contained adapters or uncalled bases, had a mean Phred below 15, or lacked an exact constant-primer or identifier match. COPE v1.2.5 was used to merge high-quality paired reads, and clonotypes were defined as unique nucleotide sequences. Clonotypes were aligned to IMGT TRBV, TRBD and TRBJ reference segments using MiTCR v1.1. Analysis was restricted to V-J combinations with a frequency above 0.0001, which covered over 98% of repertoires. A TCS score was defined as the ratio of F50 (clonal expansion) to E x V (chaos), with BLOSUM62-based TCRdist applied between CDR3 peptides within each V-J. Welch's t-statistics and random forest reduced around 520 V-J features to 13, which were used in a naive Bayes classifier (R e1071). Thyroid-blood repertoire similarity was quantified with the Morisita-Horn index. The raw public data were reprocessed by TCRdb itself: fastp quality trimming at Q25, MiXCR clonotype calling, in-frame beta chains only. Every CDR3 protein is listed once, alongside the most common genes and DNA of its rows. The V and J calls follow TCRdb's processing rather than the paper's. The sample has 550,000 to 700,000 distinct CDR3 sequences on record, more than 45% of them singletons. The ten largest clones capture over 15% of the sample.

Any patient with an uncontrolled infection, another autoimmune disease, pregnancy or lactation was excluded. Clinical symptoms, serum thyroxine and TRAb, thyroid ultrasound, and orbital computed tomography formed the basis for the diagnoses. Trizol reagent was used to extract total RNA, and RNA quality was then checked on an Agilent 2100 Bioanalyzer. Regarding this clonotype: The antigen this receptor binds is unknown. An end of the junction differs from the germline gene, which may be a read error.

The sequence was collected from an adult woman with Graves' disease, either hyperthyroidism or ophthalmopathy (not recorded which). Input material: peripheral blood or thyroid tissue (not recorded which). The chain links TRBV20-1 with TRBJ2-5, and 11 junction bases match TRBD2. The CDR3 in this case is CSAFSGRARETQYF. The sequenced DNA is TGCAGTGCTTTTAGCGGGAGGGCCCGAGAGACCCAGTACTTT.